The 3 T cell receptor beta chains below come from one sample, sequenced in a study of radiation and T cells in renal cell carcinoma. The time point: blood 2 weeks post-SBRT. As for treatment: 15 Gy SBRT to primary tumor, nephrectomy 4 weeks later. Profiled with immunoSEQ multiplex PCR; TCRdb holds only in-frame clones, not every one. This table has more than 100,000 clones, more than 70% appearing once. Here the sequenced sample was blood, taken from a patient whose treatment included radiotherapy and nephrectomy. The receptors shown here come from a woman in her seventies with renal cell carcinoma.

This clone was found a few times. This chain connects TRBV4-1 to TRBJ2-3; D possibly corresponds to TRBD2 (6 bases). The V gene lost 1 base and the J gene lost 4 bases, with 12 bases spanning the gap. CDR3 length: 15 residues. CDR1 and CDR2 (germline): MGHRA, YSYEKL. The CDR3 DNA reads as TGCGCCAGCAGCCAAGGGGTTGGGAGGCCAGATACGCAGTATTTT. Its translation: CASSQGVGRPDTQYF.

V gene TRBV7-2 combines with J gene TRBJ1-3; D possibly corresponds to TRBD1 (5 bases). V shed 2 bases and J shed 0 bases, with 11 bases lying between them. The germline V gene encodes CDR1 SGHTA and CDR2 FQGNSA. The CDR3 runs 16 residues. The CDR3 region has the DNA TGTGCCAGCAGCTTAAGGGGCTCCCACTCTGGAAACACCATATATTTT. It specifies CASSLRGSHSGNTIYF.

This clone was recorded only once. The gene calls are TRBV7-6 and TRBJ2-2; TRBD2 matches at 7 bases. CDR3 size: 16 residues. Trimming at V came to 3 bases and at J to 0 bases, leaving 4 bases not matched to a gene. The germline V gene has CDR1 SGHVS and CDR2 FNYEAQ. CDR3 coding DNA: TGTGCCAGCAGCTTTCACCGGGGGGCGAACACCGGGGAGCTGTTTTTT. It specifies CASSFHRGANTGELFF.